Listed here are 2 T cell receptor beta chains from one sample, sequenced in a study of early T cells in non-severe SARS-CoV-2 infection (dated by TCRdb to about 2021). The library relied on 5' RACE. Sequencing was carried out with a NextSeq 500. The raw public data were reprocessed by TCRdb itself: fastp quality trimming at Q25, MiXCR clonotype calling, in-frame beta chains only. Rows with a matching CDR3 protein are joined into one entry that keeps the most common DNA and genes. The sample contains tens of thousands of distinct CDR3 sequences, roughly 12% of them found a single time. Clones ranked in the top ten supply around 5% of the sample. Sequenced input: whole blood. All receptors come from an adult who was a healthcare worker with PCR-confirmed SARS-CoV-2 infection or an uninfected control (not recorded which).

This clonotype was counted a few times. The chain couples TRBV7-9 to TRBJ2-5; D could derive from TRBD1 or TRBD2 (5 bases each). The CDR3 runs to 14 residues. From germline, CDR1 is SEHNR and CDR2 FQNEAQ (reference sequence). V was trimmed by 5 bases and J by 1 base, leaving 11 bases between them. CDR3 bases: TGTGCCAGCAGCCCGACAGAGGGCCAAGAGACCCAGTACTTC. Protein: CASSPTEGQETQYF.

The chain carries TRBV20-1 and TRBJ2-5; a possible D gene is TRBD2 (6 bases). Trimming stripped 3 bases from V and 14 bases from J, with 16 bases between. Germline V gene data show CDR1 as DFQATT and CDR2 as SNEGSKA (reference sequence). The CDR3 covers 11 residues. This chain's CDR3 is CSASLGTPIYF. CDR3 nucleotides: TGCAGTGCTAGTCTCGGGACTCCGATTTACTTC.